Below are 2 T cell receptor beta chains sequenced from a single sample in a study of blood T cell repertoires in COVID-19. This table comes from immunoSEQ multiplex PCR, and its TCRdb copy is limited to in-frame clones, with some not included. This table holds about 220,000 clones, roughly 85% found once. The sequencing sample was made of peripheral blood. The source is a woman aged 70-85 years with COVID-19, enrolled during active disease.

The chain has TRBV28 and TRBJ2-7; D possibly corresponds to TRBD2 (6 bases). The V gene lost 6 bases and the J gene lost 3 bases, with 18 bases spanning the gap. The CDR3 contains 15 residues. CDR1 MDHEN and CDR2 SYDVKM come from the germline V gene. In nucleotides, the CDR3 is TGTGCCAGCAGCAGTACCGGGACTTCCCTCTACGAGCAGTACTTC. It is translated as CASSSTGTSLYEQYF.

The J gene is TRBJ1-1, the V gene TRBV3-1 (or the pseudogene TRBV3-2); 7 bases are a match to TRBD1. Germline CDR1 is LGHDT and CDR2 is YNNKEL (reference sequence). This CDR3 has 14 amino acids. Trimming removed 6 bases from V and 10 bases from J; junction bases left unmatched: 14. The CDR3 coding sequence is TGTGCCAGCAGTCCCGCCGACAGGGCTCGGGCAGCTTTCTTT. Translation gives CASSPADRARAAFF.